This T cell receptor beta chain was profiled in a study of OX40 agonist ivuxolimab in advanced cancers. Turning to the study itself: All patients had ivuxolimab intravenously every 2 weeks at 0.01 to 10 mg/kg. General study findings and limits: Antigen specificity remained undetermined for the expanded peripheral T cells.

CDR1 is LNHDA and CDR2 is SQIVND in the germline V gene (reference sequence). V was clipped by 5 bases and J by 2 bases, with 13 bases between them. The length of the CDR3 is 14 residues. Of note for this clone: Its target is not known.

Blood draws occurred at baseline, cycle 4 day 1, and cycle 7 day 1. Libraries were prepared by immunoSEQ multiplex PCR; TCRdb keeps only in-frame clonotypes and omits some of them. The data contain roughly 43,000 clones, around 86% of them singletons. The chain uses TRBV19 and TRBJ2-7; the D call may be TRBD1 or TRBD2 (7 bases each). This specimen consisted of CD4+ or CD8+ T cells sorted from blood, obtained in a trial of the OX40 agonist ivuxolimab. This clonotype originated in an adult with an advanced solid tumor such as melanoma, head and neck, liver or kidney cancer. The CDR3 spells CASSSQGGAYEQYF. CDR3 DNA sequence: TGTGCCAGTAGTTCGCAGGGGGGGGCCTACGAGCAGTACTTC.